These 5 T cell receptor beta chains were sequenced from one sample in a study of OX40 agonist ivuxolimab in advanced cancers. The repertoire was sequenced with immunoSEQ multiplex PCR; TCRdb's copy has only in-frame clones and lacks some. The sample yields 150,000 to 170,000 clones, 90% to 95% seen once. Sequencing used CD4+ or CD8+ T cells sorted from blood, obtained in a trial of the OX40 agonist ivuxolimab. The receptors were gathered from an adult with an advanced solid tumor such as melanoma, head and neck, liver or kidney cancer.

The CDR3 nucleotides are TGTGCCAGCAGCGTAGTGCAGGGGGTTGGCTACACCTTC. Amino acids: CASSVVQGVGYTF. The rearrangement joins TRBV9 to TRBJ1-2, with 7 bases fitting TRBD1. The J segment lost 7 bases and the V segment lost 0 bases, leaving 3 bases of the junction unmatched. Looked up from germline, CDR1 is SGDLS and CDR2 is YYNGEE. The CDR3 covers 13 residues.

In its sample, this clone was seen once. The genes are TRBV6-8 and TRBJ2-6; 9 bases align to TRBD1. The CDR3 runs 21 residues. Losses at the gene ends were 0 bases for V and 0 bases for J; bases not matched to a gene: 12. Germline assignment: CDR1 MNHGY and CDR2 SAAAGT. CDR3 bases: TGTGCCAGCAGTTACTCGAAGCATGCAGGACAGGGGCGCTCTGGGGCCAACGTCCTGACTTTC. Residues: CASSYSKHAGQGRSGANVLTF.

V usage is TRBV5-5 and J usage is TRBJ1-5; D uncertain. This CDR3 is 16 amino acids long. The V gene lost 0 bases and the J gene lost 1 base, with 11 bases spanning the gap. Germline CDR1 is SGHKS and CDR2 is YYEKEE (reference sequence). The CDR3 DNA sequence: TGTGCCAGCAGCTTGGCCGGGGTTGGGAGCAATCAGCCCCAGCATTTT. This encodes CASSLAGVGSNQPQHF.

The J gene is TRBJ2-2, the V gene TRBV6-6; D not resolved. Germline CDR1 MNHNY, CDR2 SVGAGI (reference sequence). Trimming took off 2 bases at V and 4 bases at J, with 8 bases between the two ends. This CDR3 is built from 14 residues. The CDR3 DNA reads as TGTGCCAGCAGTTACGATGGGGTCACCGGGGAGCTGTTTTTT. This translates into CASSYDGVTGELFF.

V gene TRBV4-2 combines with J gene TRBJ1-2; maybe TRBD1 (5 bases). CDR3 length: 14 amino acids. Trimming removed 0 bases at V and 6 bases at J, with 11 bases between. Germline CDR1 is LGHNA and CDR2 is YNFKEQ. CDR3 residues: CASSQEDSYDGYTF. The DNA of the CDR3 is TGTGCCAGCAGCCAAGAAGACAGTTACGATGGCTACACCTTC.